These T cell receptor beta chains were read from a single sample in a study of CD4+ T cells in melanoma. Libraries were prepared by immunoSEQ multiplex PCR; TCRdb keeps only in-frame clonotypes and omits some of them. The repertoire holds about 15,000 clones, with about 62% as singletons. The sequenced sample was cells from a culture (not recorded whether cultured in vitro). The receptors were gathered from a human donor with melanoma. Each CDR3 is given with its conserved first and last residue. A D gene is named only where the DNA matches it firmly. Only part of the rows carry a size: once, few, many, or a class if the clone is expanded.

TRBV5-1	TRBD1	NA	TRBJ2-7	CASSTGTGSYEQYF	TGCGCCAGCAGCACCGGGACAGGCTCCTACGAGCAGTACTTC
TRBV6-6	TRBD1	few	TRBJ1-1	CASAAGTAGRGAFF	TGTGCCAGCGCTGCAGGGACAGCCGGTCGAGGAGCTTTCTTT
TRBV7-8	NA	large	TRBJ1-5	CASSLAGQPQHF	TGTGCCAGCAGCTTAGCAGGACAGCCCCAGCATTTT
TRBV4-2	NA	NA	TRBJ2-1	CASSQGAGTGFF	TGTGCCAGCAGCCAGGGGGCCGGGACGGGTTTCTTC
TRBV7-9	TRBD1	NA	TRBJ2-1	CASSLLQGNDEQFF	TGTGCCAGCAGCTTATTACAGGGGAACGATGAGCAGTTCTTC
TRBV6-6	NA	NA	TRBJ2-2	CASSYFGPGIGELFF	TGTGCCAGCAGTTATTTCGGGCCGGGAATCGGGGAGCTGTTTTTT
TRBV7-2	NA	NA	TRBJ1-5	CASSPKSGGGQPQHF	TGTGCCAGCAGCCCAAAAAGTGGGGGCGGCCAGCCCCAGCATTTT
TRBV5-1	NA	NA	TRBJ2-3	CASSLAMTGGRGTDTQYF	TGCGCCAGCAGCTTGGCAATGACAGGTGGTCGTGGCACAGATACGCAGTATTTT
TRBV19	NA	NA	TRBJ2-7	CASRDSGTSVYEQYF	TGTGCCAGTAGGGATTCCGGGACATCCGTCTACGAGCAGTACTTC
TRBV29-1	NA	NA	TRBJ1-2	CSVEDRRNYGYTF	TGCAGCGTTGAAGATCGTCGGAACTATGGCTACACCTTC
TRBV9	TRBD1	few	TRBJ1-2	CASSVDRTGKANYGYTF	TGTGCCAGCAGCGTAGATAGGACAGGGAAAGCTAACTATGGCTACACCTTC
TRBV6-1	NA	few	TRBJ1-6	CASSAGPYNSPLHF	TGTGCCAGCAGCGCCGGTCCTTATAATTCACCCCTCCACTTT
TRBV2	NA	NA	TRBJ2-7	CASVGDGYEQYF	TGTGCCAGCGTGGGGGATGGCTACGAGCAGTACTTC
TRBV10-1	NA	few	TRBJ2-2	CASSDQGRGYTGELFF	TGCGCCAGCAGTGATCAGGGACGCGGATACACCGGGGAGCTGTTTTTT
TRBV5-1	NA	NA	TRBJ2-7	CASSFNPSSYEQYF	TGCGCCAGCAGCTTTAACCCCTCGAGTTACGAGCAGTACTTC
TRBV9	TRBD1	NA	TRBJ1-2	CASSPYDRVYDGYTF	TGTGCCAGCAGCCCCTATGACAGGGTGTACGATGGCTACACCTTC
TRBV6-9	TRBD1	NA	TRBJ1-1	CASYDRGQAFF	TGTGCCAGCTACGACAGGGGGCAAGCTTTCTTT
TRBV20-1	NA	NA	TRBJ2-7	CSARVSGEQYF	TGCAGTGCTAGAGTAAGCGGGGAGCAGTACTTC
TRBV6-5	NA	NA	TRBJ2-7	CASSSRRGLSYEQYF	TGTGCCAGCAGTTCCCGTCGGGGCTTGAGCTACGAGCAGTACTTC
TRBV7-3	TRBD1	NA	TRBJ2-2	CASSQLGTANTGELFF	TGTGCCAGCAGCCAACTCGGGACAGCGAACACCGGGGAGCTGTTTTTT
TRBV6-1	NA	few	TRBJ2-7	CASRVGHAHSYEQYF	TGTGCCAGCAGGGTGGGACACGCTCACTCCTACGAGCAGTACTTC
TRBV5-1	NA	NA	TRBJ2-3	CASSLRRLAESDTQYF	TGCGCCAGCAGCTTGAGGCGGCTAGCCGAGTCAGATACGCAGTATTTT
TRBV4-1	TRBD2	NA	TRBJ2-7	CASSPLPGGAGEQYF	TGCGCCAGCAGCCCACTACCCGGGGGGGCTGGCGAGCAGTACTTC
TRBV7-2	NA	once	TRBJ2-2	CASSLTRTTNTGELFF	TGTGCCAGCAGCCTTACCAGGACAACGAACACCGGGGAGCTGTTTTTT
TRBV9	NA	NA	TRBJ2-7	CASSVGLALGYEQYF	TGTGCCAGCAGCGTAGGGCTAGCCTTGGGCTACGAGCAGTACTTC
TRBV6-5	TRBD1	NA	TRBJ1-2	CASSGDRSYGYTF	TGTGCCAGCAGTGGGGACAGGAGCTATGGCTACACCTTC
TRBV5-1	TRBD2	NA	TRBJ2-1	CASSLGGGGEQFF	TGCGCCAGCAGCTTGGGGGGGGGAGGCGAGCAGTTCTTC
TRBV7-9	TRBD1	NA	TRBJ2-7	CASSSDRGPREQYF	TGTGCCAGCAGCTCCGACAGGGGGCCAAGAGAGCAGTACTTC
TRBV9	TRBD2	few	TRBJ2-3	CASSVGVGGGRTDTQYF	TGTGCCAGCAGCGTAGGGGTCGGCGGGGGTCGGACAGATACGCAGTATTTT
TRBV5-4	NA	NA	TRBJ2-6	CASSSARIGPGANVLTF	TGTGCCAGCAGCTCGGCGCGAATAGGCCCTGGGGCCAACGTCCTGACTTTC
TRBV6-1	NA	NA	TRBJ2-7	CASSDLIGTETYEQYF	TGTGCCAGCAGTGACCTCATCGGGACGGAGACCTACGAGCAGTACTTC
TRBV7-8	NA	NA	TRBJ2-7	CASSQFGTSLGQYF	TGTGCCAGCAGCCAATTTGGGACCTCCTTGGGGCAGTACTTC
TRBV5-1	TRBD1	NA	TRBJ1-1	CASSRGQGGPAEAFF	TGCGCCAGCAGCCGGGGTCAAGGGGGCCCGGCTGAAGCTTTCTTT
TRBV11-2	TRBD1	NA	TRBJ2-5	CASSRTGGTKTQYF	TGTGCCAGCAGCCGGACAGGGGGAACGAAGACCCAGTACTTC
TRBV7-6	NA	NA	TRBJ2-7	CASSASGTPGNEQYF	TGTGCCAGCAGCGCTTCCGGGACCCCCGGAAACGAGCAGTACTTC
TRBV10-3	TRBD1	NA	TRBJ1-3	CAISRQGTAGNTIYF	TGTGCCATCAGCCGACAGGGAACGGCTGGAAACACCATATATTTT
TRBV7-6	NA	medium-sized	TRBJ2-7	CASSFGEQYF	TGTGCCAGCAGCTTCGGCGAGCAGTACTTC
TRBV27	NA	few	TRBJ2-2	CASSSLFGELFF	TGTGCCAGCAGTTCCTTGTTCGGGGAGCTGTTTTTT
TRBV2	NA	NA	TRBJ1-4	CASNGFNEKLFF	TGTGCCAGCAACGGATTTAATGAAAAACTGTTTTTT
TRBV14	NA	NA	TRBJ2-7	CASSHIPGGASEQYF	TGTGCCAGCAGCCATATTCCCGGCGGGGCCTCCGAGCAGTACTTC
TRBV6-5	NA	medium-sized	TRBJ2-7	CASSGTLDSEQYF	TGTGCCAGCAGTGGGACCCTTGATAGTGAGCAGTACTTC
TRBV11-2	TRBD1	NA	TRBJ2-1	CASSLRSSTGGTSHNEQFF	TGTGCCAGCAGCTTAAGGTCGAGTACAGGGGGGACATCTCACAATGAGCAGTTCTTC
TRBV11-2	NA	NA	TRBJ2-1	CASSPIRGTLPSLNEQFF	TGTGCCAGCAGTCCTATCCGGGGAACACTTCCGTCTCTAAATGAGCAGTTCTTC
TRBV7-8	NA	NA	TRBJ1-1	CASSLWGGSNTEAFF	TGTGCCAGCAGCTTATGGGGGGGCTCGAACACTGAAGCTTTCTTT
TRBV30	TRBD1	NA	TRBJ1-6	CAWRAQGQINSPLHF	TGTGCCTGGAGAGCCCAGGGACAGATAAATTCACCCCTCCACTTT
TRBV5-4	TRBD2	NA	TRBJ2-5	CASSLSPAGGQETQYF	TGTGCCAGCAGCTTGTCCCCAGCGGGGGGCCAAGAGACCCAGTACTTC
TRBV7-3	NA	few	TRBJ2-3	CASSLARTDTQYF	TGTGCCAGCAGCTTAGCGCGGACAGATACGCAGTATTTT
TRBV10-1	NA	NA	TRBJ2-2	CASSEWGQARTGELFF	TGCGCCAGCAGTGAGTGGGGGCAAGCTAGGACCGGGGAGCTGTTTTTT
TRBV6-1	TRBD1	NA	TRBJ1-3	CASTLDRGPRNTIYF	TGTGCCAGCACCCTCGACAGGGGACCGCGAAACACCATATATTTT
TRBV11-3	TRBD1	NA	TRBJ2-7	CASSSQTQGGEQYF	TGTGCCAGCAGCTCACAGACACAGGGGGGCGAGCAGTACTTC
TRBV6-5	NA	few	TRBJ1-6	CASSYLGRSPLHF	TGTGCCAGCAGTTACCTGGGGAGGTCACCCCTCCACTTT
TRBV11-2	NA	NA	TRBJ1-4	CASSSLYGRSEKLFF	TGTGCCAGCAGCTCCCTTTATGGACGATCTGAAAAACTGTTTTTT
TRBV18	TRBD1	few	TRBJ2-5	CASSLGQGQETQYF	TGTGCCAGCTCCCTTGGACAGGGCCAAGAGACCCAGTACTTC
TRBV19	NA	NA	TRBJ1-1	CASSIYPTTNTEAFF	TGTGCCAGTAGTATCTATCCTACAACGAACACTGAAGCTTTCTTT
TRBV9	NA	NA	TRBJ1-3	CASSVAGGNTIYF	TGTGCCAGCAGCGTAGCCGGGGGAAACACCATATATTTT